Listed below are T cell receptor beta chains from one sample, sequenced in a study of cytotoxic CD8 clonotypes in ibrutinib-treated CLL. TCRdb's copy holds only in-frame clones and misses some; the assay was immunoSEQ multiplex PCR. The repertoire holds approximately 190,000 clones, with 79% as singletons. This specimen was PBMCs, taken after 12 months of ibrutinib treatment. The origin of the receptors is a human donor with chronic lymphocytic leukemia. Both conserved end residues are part of each CDR3. D genes are given only for firm matches. Where a row states a size, it is once, few, many or the class of an expanded clone; other rows omit it.

TRBJ2-3 TRBV6-6 - 12 - TGTGCCAGCGGGGGTGCATCAGATACGCAGTATTTT CASGGASDTQYF
TRBJ2-7 TRBV5-1 - 15 TRBD2 TGCGCCAGCAGCTCCGGACTAGCGGGAGGTGCCGAGCAGTACTTC CASSSGLAGGAEQYF
TRBJ2-3 TRBV5-6 - 14 - TGTGCCAGCAGCTTGAACTCATACACAGATACGCAGTATTTT CASSLNSYTDTQYF
TRBJ2-1 TRBV11-3 few 16 TRBD2 TGTGCCAGCAGCTTAGGAGATAGCGGGGGGGCCAATGAGCAGTTCTTC CASSLGDSGGANEQFF
TRBJ2-3 TRBV5-4 few 14 - TGTGCCAGCAGCTTGGCCACAGGGTCAGATACGCAGTATTTT CASSLATGSDTQYF
TRBJ2-1 TRBV15 - 16 TRBD2 TGTGCCACCAGCAGAGATCTGGGCGGGGGAAACAATGAGCAGTTCTTC CATSRDLGGGNNEQFF
TRBJ1-5 TRBV4-2 - 19 TRBD1 TGTGCCAGCAGCCAGACCAGGGGGCGCGGGTCCCCAAGCAATCAGCCCCAGCATTTT CASSQTRGRGSPSNQPQHF
TRBJ2-7 TRBV20-1 - 11 - TGCAGTGCTGGCAGGATTTACGAGCAGTACTTC CSAGRIYEQYF
TRBJ2-1 TRBV4-1 - 16 TRBD2 TGCGCCAGCAGCCACTTTCTAGCGGGATCGTACAATGAGCAGTTCTTC CASSHFLAGSYNEQFF
TRBJ1-6 TRBV27 few 13 - TGTGCCAGCAGTCCCCACGGCCTAGTACCCCTCCACTTT CASSPHGLVPLHF
TRBJ2-7 TRBV5-4 once 16 TRBD2 TGTGCCACCAATTTTGGCGGGGGGGCGAACTTGCCCGAGCAGTACTTC CATNFGGGANLPEQYF
TRBJ2-1 TRBV7-9 - 15 - TGTGCCAGCAGCCCCTGGACCGACACCCACAATGAGCAGTTCTTC CASSPWTDTHNEQFF
TRBJ2-1 TRBV30 - 10 - TGTGCCTGGAAGGCAGCTGAGCAGTTCTTC CAWKAAEQFF
TRBJ1-2 TRBV5-1 few 14 TRBD1 TGCGCCAGCAGTGTGACAGGGAAAGACTATGGCTACACCTTC CASSVTGKDYGYTF
TRBJ1-5 TRBV27 - 15 - TGTGCCAGCACTCCGACGGGGAATTCATGGCAGCCCCAGCATTTT CASTPTGNSWQPQHF
TRBJ1-6 TRBV19 few 15 TRBD1 TGTGCCAGTAGTATCGGACAGGCAGGTGGTTCGGCCCTCCACTTT CASSIGQAGGSALHF
TRBJ1-4 TRBV15 few 16 TRBD1 TGTGCCACCAGCAGAGAACCGGGACAGGGTTTCGAAAAACTGTTTTTT CATSREPGQGFEKLFF
TRBJ2-3 TRBV2 many 14 - TGTGCCAGCAGTATCGAGGCGCGCACAGATACGCAGTATTTT CASSIEARTDTQYF
TRBJ1-3 TRBV9 - 15 - TGTGCCAGCAGCGTCACCTTCGCAGGTGGGGACACCATATATTTT CASSVTFAGGDTIYF
TRBJ1-1 TRBV7-8 once 15 TRBD1 TGTGCCAGCAGCTTAAGGGACAGGGGTACCACTGAAGCTTTCTTT CASSLRDRGTTEAFF
TRBJ2-7 TRBV19 - 15 TRBD1 TGTGCCAGTAGTAGCCTACAGGGGACGGCCTACGAGCAGTACTTC CASSSLQGTAYEQYF
TRBJ2-7 TRBV1 few 17 - TGCACCAGCAGCCAAGATCGACCACCGGGACAGCACTACGAGCAGTACTTC CTSSQDRPPGQHYEQYF